Presented here are 26 T cell receptor beta chains from one specimen sequenced in a study of T-cell memory formation after mild COVID-19. TCRdb reprocessed the 5' RACE reads via MiXCR and lists one record per CDR3 protein. The table shows about 49,000 distinct CDR3 sequences, with around 7% occurring only once. Sequencing was done on a sample of PBMCs or a T cell subset sorted from them (not recorded which). Source of these receptors: a man aged 18 to 29 who had mild COVID-19 (a few samples of this study predate the infection). Cell type and time point are not known.

The chain recombines TRBV24-1 with TRBJ2-3; D is unclear. Trimming left V 6 bases short and J 4 bases short, with 7 bases between. Germline V gene sequence: CDR1 KGHDR, CDR2 SFDVKD. There are 12 residues in the CDR3. The CDR3 nucleotides read TGTGCCACCAGTCAGAATTCAGATACGCAGTATTTT. Translation gives CATSQNSDTQYF.

This chain uses TRBV7-2 with TRBJ2-3; TRBD2 agrees at 7 bases. After removal of 3 bases from V and 3 bases from J, the junction contained 9 bases not matched to a gene. This CDR3 is 16 amino acids long. CDR1 is SGHTA, CDR2 FQGNSA, per germline. CDR3 DNA sequence: TGTGCCAGCAGCTTGAGGTCGGGGGGAGGAACAGATACGCAGTATTTT. It codes for CASSLRSGGGTDTQYF.

This clonotype appeared a few times. J is TRBJ2-7 and V is TRBV4-1, with a tentative D call TRBD2 (6 bases). The CDR3 is 15 residues long. Germline V gives CDR1 MGHRA, CDR2 YSYEKL. The ends were cut back, 4 bases at V and 1 base at J, with 14 bases in the middle. The CDR3 sequence: CASSRGTGFSYEQYF. The CDR3 DNA reads as TGCGCCAGCAGCCGCGGGACCGGGTTTTCCTACGAGCAGTACTTC.

This chain links TRBV7-2 with TRBJ1-3; maybe TRBD1 (6 bases). V was clipped by 5 bases and J by 6 bases, with 17 bases between them. Germline CDR1 and CDR2: SGHTA and FQGNSA. The CDR3 consists of 15 residues. The CDR3 loop is CASSTETGRTNTIYF. For the CDR3, the DNA is TGTGCCAGCAGCACAGAAACAGGGAGGACAAACACCATATATTTT.

The chain recombines TRBV5-6 with TRBJ1-2; 7 bases agree with TRBD1. The V segment lost 4 bases and the J segment 8 bases; nucleotides outside the gene matches: 26. This CDR3 spans 19 amino acids. Germline V gene data show CDR1 as SGHDT and CDR2 as YYEEEE. In nucleotides, the CDR3 is TGTGCCAGCAGCAAAAAACGACCCGAGGGACAGATCACTCTCGAGGGCTACACCTTC. It codes for CASSKKRPEGQITLEGYTF.

This clonotype came up a few times. This chain connects TRBV5-1 to TRBJ1-2, with D maybe TRBD1 (6 bases). Germline values: CDR1 SGHRS, CDR2 YFSETQ. This CDR3 is built from 18 residues. V lost 3 bases to trimming and J lost 1 base, with 22 bases between them. CDR3 sequence: CASSYFSLRDTNNYGYTF. The DNA for the CDR3 is TGCGCCAGCAGCTACTTTTCGCTTCGGGACACAAATAACTATGGCTACACCTTC.

The chain carries TRBV10-2 and TRBJ2-1, with 10 nucleotides matching TRBD2. V gave up 4 bases and J gave up 9 bases; unmatched junction bases: 6. This CDR3 has 14 amino acids. CDR1 and CDR2 from the germline V gene are WSHSY and SAAADI. CDR3: CASSVSGGASEQFF. Here the CDR3 DNA reads TGCGCCAGCAGTGTAAGCGGGGGGGCTAGTGAGCAGTTCTTC.

DNA of the CDR3: TGTGCCAGCAGCTTTCCGGGACAGACCTACGAGCAGTACGTC. Translating gives CASSFPGQTYEQYV. The gene calls are TRBV7-8 and TRBJ2-7; TRBD1 matches at 7 bases. Trimming took 3 bases from V and 2 from J; bases not matched to a gene: 4. Germline lookup yields CDR1 SGHVS and CDR2 FQNEAQ. The CDR3 totals 14 residues.

The J gene is TRBJ2-7, the V gene TRBV7-8; 9 nucleotides align to TRBD1. Germline-derived CDR1 and CDR2 are SGHVS and FQNEAQ. J gave up 5 bases and V 5 bases, and 4 bases lay outside the gene matches. The CDR3 contains 13 residues. CDR3 amino acids: CASSRTGEDEQYV. CDR3 DNA sequence: TGTGCCAGCAGCCGGACAGGGGAGGACGAGCAGTACGTC.

This clonotype occurred a few times. The V call is TRBV7-2, the J call TRBJ1-5; 7 bases match TRBD1. V was pared by 1 base and J by 5 bases, with 5 bases of the junction left unmatched. The germline CDR1 and CDR2 sequences are SGHTA and FQGNSA. CDR3 length: 15 residues. CDR3 nucleotide sequence: TGTGCCAGCAGCTTAGTAGGGGGCGCAGATCAGCCCCAGCATTTT. Amino acids: CASSLVGGADQPQHF.

Only a few counts were recorded for this clonotype. V and J are TRBV6-2 or TRBV6-3 and TRBJ2-2; TRBD1 aligns across 7 bases. From germline, CDR1 is MNHEY and CDR2 SVGEGT. The CDR3 is 16 residues long. Unmatched junction bases numbered 10, after V lost 6 bases and J lost 3 bases. Here the CDR3 reads CASRNQRTGYTGELFF. The CDR3, as DNA: TGTGCCAGCAGGAACCAGAGGACAGGATACACCGGGGAGCTGTTTTTT.

This clonotype was recorded many times. This chain links TRBV2 with TRBJ2-2; the D gene is possibly TRBD2 (6 bases). Trimming pared 6 bases from V and 5 bases from J, leaving 16 bases between. The length of the CDR3 is 15 residues. CDR1 is SNHLY and CDR2 is FYNNEI in the germline V gene. CDR3 sequence (DNA): TGTGCCAGCAGGGCGTGGGCCAGCGGGACCGGGGAGCTGTTTTTT. Translation: CASRAWASGTGELFF. The full variable domain, rest sourced from reference TRBV2 and TRBJ2-2, is EPEVTQTPSHQVTQMGQEVILRCVPISNHLYFYWYRQILGQKVEFLVSFYNNEISEKSEIFDDQFSVERPDGSNFTLKIRSTKLEDSAMYFCASRAWASGTGELFFGEGSRLTVL.

Concerning this clonotype itself: A much larger clone differs from this one at a single base, so this may be a read error. V gene TRBV19 combines with J gene TRBJ2-5, with D possibly being TRBD1 (6 bases). The CDR3 runs 15 residues. Germline lookup yields CDR1 LNHDA and CDR2 SQIVND (reference sequence). Trimming shortened V by 6 bases and J by 7 bases, and 21 bases separated the two germline ends. The CDR3 protein is CASRDVGTSWGTQYF. In DNA, the CDR3 is TGTGCCAGTAGAGATGTCGGGACAAGCTGGGGGACCCAGTACTTC.

The rearrangement joins TRBV7-3 to TRBJ1-2; TRBD1 aligns across 9 bases. Losses at the gene ends were 6 bases for V and 4 bases for J; bases not matched to a gene: 3. The CDR3 sequence is 13 residues long. Germline assignment: CDR1 SGHTA and CDR2 FQGTGA. The CDR3 DNA follows: TGTGCCAGCAGACGGACAGGGGTCTATGGCTACACCTTC. Translated, it gives CASRRTGVYGYTF.

This clonotype was observed at least ten times. The V call is TRBV5-1, the J call TRBJ1-1, with D maybe TRBD1 (5 bases). Germline V lookup: CDR1 SGHRS, CDR2 YFSETQ. Trimming removed 4 bases at V and 0 bases at J, with 10 bases between. This CDR3 is built from 14 residues. The DNA for the CDR3 is TGCGCCAGCAGCCCCGACAGCATGAACACTGAAGCTTTCTTT. Translated, it gives CASSPDSMNTEAFF.

This clonotype has at least ten counts. The CDR3 bases are TGTGCCATCAGTGAATCGAGCGGGGGACTCCAAGAGACCCAGTACTTC. Its translation: CAISESSGGLQETQYF. The chain recombines TRBV10-3 with TRBJ2-5; the match to TRBD2 covers 8 bases. The length of the CDR3 is 16 residues. The V gene's germline CDR1 is ENHRY and CDR2 SYGVKD. The trim removed 3 bases at V and 1 base at J, leaving 7 bases unmatched.

V usage is TRBV7-2 and J usage is TRBJ1-1; D is undetermined. CDR1 and CDR2 (germline): SGHTA, FQGNSA. V lost 7 bases and J lost 11, with 20 bases in between. CDR3 length equals 13 residues. CDR3 DNA sequence: TGTGCCAGCACCGCGCCGGGAGGGCTTTTGGCTTTCTTT. Protein sequence: CASTAPGGLLAFF.

V is TRBV7-2 and J is TRBJ2-1; tentative D call: TRBD1 (6 bases). The ends were cut back, 5 bases at V and 0 bases at J, with 23 bases in the middle. CDR1 is SGHTA, CDR2 FQGNSA, per germline. The CDR3 consists of 19 residues. The CDR3 here is CASSLLVNLGASSYNEQFF. CDR3 nucleotides: TGTGCCAGCAGCCTTCTCGTTAACCTGGGGGCGAGCTCCTACAATGAGCAGTTCTTC.

CDR3: CASGLAGGYEQYV. In DNA, the CDR3 is TGTGCCAGCGGGCTAGCGGGGGGATACGAGCAGTACGTC. The chain links TRBV7-2 to TRBJ2-7, with 11 bases that match TRBD2. CDR3 length: 13 residues. Germline V gene sequence: CDR1 SGHTA, CDR2 FQGNSA. The V segment lost 8 bases and the J segment 4 bases; nucleotides outside the gene matches: 4.

This clonotype has at least ten counts. This rearrangement joins TRBV5-1 to TRBJ2-1; D gene ambiguous. This CDR3 has 14 residues. Germline CDR1 is SGHRS and CDR2 is YFSETQ. Trimming shortened V by 0 bases and J by 6 bases, and 10 bases separated the two germline ends. Here the CDR3 reads CASSLVRPANEQFF. In nucleotides, the CDR3 is TGCGCCAGCAGCTTGGTTAGGCCAGCCAATGAGCAGTTCTTC.

This clonotype was detected ten times or more. V usage is TRBV2 and J usage is TRBJ2-1; possible D gene TRBD1, 5 bases. Trimming removed 11 bases from V and 5 bases from J, with 10 bases in between. This CDR3 has 11 residues. The germline V gene has CDR1 SNHLY and CDR2 FYNNEI. The CDR3 nucleotides are TGTGCCTTACAGGAGAACAATGAGCAGTTCTTC. Translation: CALQENNEQFF.

This clonotype was observed at least ten times. The J gene is TRBJ2-7, the V gene TRBV6-6; possible D gene TRBD1, 5 bases. The ends were cut back, 4 bases at V and 2 bases at J, with 15 bases in the middle. The CDR3 has 15 amino acids. The V gene's germline CDR1 is MNHNY and CDR2 SVGAGI (reference sequence). The CDR3 nucleotides are TGTGCCAGCAGTTCCGTCTTCGGACAAACCTACGAGCAGTACGTC. Residues: CASSSVFGQTYEQYV.

This clonotype was observed many times. The chain joins TRBV7-2 to TRBJ2-5; no clear D. Germline assignment: CDR1 SGHTA and CDR2 FQGNSA. Trimming pared 0 bases from V and 5 bases from J, leaving 7 bases between. CDR3 length: 13 amino acids. CDR3 loop: CASSLAGMETQYF. The CDR3 coding sequence is TGTGCCAGCAGCTTAGCGGGTATGGAGACCCAGTACTTC.

The chain has TRBV6-2 or TRBV6-3 and TRBJ1-5, with a tentative D call TRBD1 (5 bases). Germline values: CDR1 MNHEY, CDR2 SVGEGT. The CDR3 consists of 17 residues. Deletions cut 0 bases from V and 2 bases from J, with 14 bases between. The CDR3 sequence is CASSYSIGGDGNQPQHF. Written as DNA, the CDR3 is TGTGCCAGCAGTTACTCGATAGGAGGGGATGGCAATCAGCCCCAGCATTTT.

This clonotype was observed a few times. The chain joins TRBV7-9 to TRBJ2-2; D is unresolved. The CDR3 runs to 18 residues. V was shortened by 5 bases and J by 6 bases, with 25 bases between the two germline ends. Germline values: CDR1 SEHNR, CDR2 FQNEAQ (reference sequence). CDR3 DNA sequence: TGTGCCAGCAGCCCAATATCAGCCCGCGGTGATTCGTCCGGGGAGCTGTTTTTT. This encodes CASSPISARGDSSGELFF.

CDR3 in DNA: TGCGCCAGCAGCAGGCAACATATGAACACTGAAGCTTTCTTT. Encoded protein: CASSRQHMNTEAFF. The V call is TRBV4-3, the J call TRBJ1-1; D is undetermined. The CDR3 has 14 residues. Per the germline V gene, CDR1 is LGHNA and CDR2 is YSLEER. V was cut by 5 bases and J by 0 bases, with 10 bases left in between.